The rows below give T cell receptor beta chains drawn from one sample of a study of blood T cells in healthy people across ages. TCRdb redid the calling of the 5' RACE reads with MiXCR, one entry per CDR3 protein. The table lists more than 1 million distinct CDR3 sequences, 40% to 50% of them singletons. The sequencing input was blood. These receptors were collected from a woman aged 55-70 years in good health. CDR3s include the opening cysteine and the closing phenylalanine or tryptophan.

TRBV2	TRBJ1-5	13	CAPTGDSNQPQHF
TRBV30	TRBJ2-2	14	CAWRRVGNTGELFF
TRBV9	TRBJ2-1	17	CASSARAGTSGDNEQFF
TRBV10-1	.	15	CASSESTGGNYEQYF
TRBV27	TRBJ1-5	14	CASSLKSVHQPQHF
TRBV10-3	TRBJ1-5	14	CAISEPSGGQPQHF
TRBV6-6	TRBJ2-3	15	CASSYGGMETDTQYF
TRBV20-1	TRBJ1-2	15	CSARAPRVTVYGYTF
TRBV7-8	TRBJ1-6	14	CASSLADRNSPLHF
TRBV3-1	TRBJ2-7	16	CASSQEQAGGHYEQYF
TRBV5-6	TRBJ2-3	16	CASSSTMAGSTDTQYF
TRBV3-1	TRBJ2-5	17	CASRDRPSGRAIETQYF
TRBV7-9	TRBJ2-5	13	CASRPTSLETQYF
TRBV28	TRBJ2-1	15	CASSFRGLAGNEQFF
TRBV6-1	TRBJ2-3	14	CASSRGQGADTQYF
TRBV28	TRBJ2-7	14	CASSNSGTTYEQYF
TRBV27	TRBJ1-2	12	CASSFRGGGYTF
TRBV6-1	TRBJ1-2	15	CASSEPGQGSYGYTF
TRBV12-3/TRBV12-4	TRBJ2-7	14	CASTYGGGPYEQYF
TRBV9	TRBJ2-7	15	CASTRGVREINEQYF
TRBV14	TRBJ2-3	14	CASSFSREGDTQYF
TRBV3-1	TRBJ2-5	16	CASSQSWGREEKTQYF
TRBV20-1	TRBJ2-3	14	CSAVDRLLTDTQYF
TRBV15	TRBJ2-5	13	CATSRPPSETQYF
TRBV7-9	TRBJ2-3	18	CASRDLGLAEPFTDTQYF
TRBV6-2/TRBV6-3	TRBJ1-1	13	CASSDSTSHEAFF
TRBV3-1	TRBJ2-1	14	CASTGLAGVNEQFF
TRBV7-8	.	17	CASSMDSVLFLTNEQYF
TRBV5-4	TRBJ2-3	15	CASSPSGRAGDTQYF
TRBV13	TRBJ2-7	15	CASSIGLREGYEQYF
TRBV14	TRBJ2-3	14	CASSRGVNVNTQYF
TRBV29-1	TRBJ2-1	13	CSVRSGERNEQFF
TRBV29-1	TRBJ2-5	12	CSAGGVKETQYF
TRBV11-2	TRBJ2-4	16	CASSLSGPVAKNIQYF
TRBV28	.	13	CASSLSKEGTQYF
TRBV7-2	TRBJ2-3	17	CASSLAGGLVSTDTQYF
TRBV9	TRBJ1-4	14	CASSVSQGNEKLFF
TRBV10-1	TRBJ1-1	17	CASSERPRTVNGTEAFF
TRBV7-2	TRBJ2-7	15	CASSLGDKRLREQYF
TRBV29-1	TRBJ1-4	13	CSVGQLVGEKLFF
TRBV28	TRBJ1-2	16	CASSLITGNKADGYTF
TRBV6-5	TRBJ2-1	19	CASSYSPTLQAGPYNEQFF
TRBV3-1	TRBJ2-1	15	CASSLDGIGGEGQFF
TRBV10-3	TRBJ2-5	11	CAISRLGEQYF
TRBV5-1	TRBJ2-3	14	CASSLAGGMDTQYF
TRBV10-3	TRBJ2-5	16	CAISVAATRGGNEQYF
TRBV10-3	TRBJ1-5	13	CAIEGAPGQPQHF
TRBV7-2	TRBJ2-1	13	CASSSYNYNEQFF
TRBV4-1	.	15	CASSQGGSYYNEQYF
TRBV6-4	TRBJ1-6	14	CASSLQPYNSPLHF
TRBV28	TRBJ2-1	17	CASSAAAGGRSYNEQFF
TRBV7-9	TRBJ2-3	16	CASSLGSSGSTDTQYF
TRBV20-1	TRBJ2-1	14	CSASPRDRSNEQFF
TRBV5-1	TRBJ2-5	17	CASSPRGLAGGTETQYF
TRBV3-1	TRBJ2-2	13	CASSQGRSGELFF